The rows below give T cell receptor beta chains drawn from one sample of a study of identical twins. TCRdb passed the 5' RACE reads through MiXCR, listing each CDR3 protein once. The sample consists of roughly 720,000 distinct CDR3 sequences, 18% of them appearing once. The same sample was also studied in work on T cells expressing NK-cell markers.

The sequencing sample was made of PBMCs. The receptors shown here come from a young woman in good health. Both conserved end residues are part of each CDR3. Each record gives: D gene, clone size, J gene, V gene, CDR3 DNA, CDR3 protein. D genes are given only for firm matches. Clone size appears in some rows only: once, few, many, or a class for an expanded clone.

>TRBD1|.|TRBJ1-1|TRBV5-1
TGCGCCAGCAGCTTGGGGACAGGGGGTATGGACACTGAAGCTTTCTTT
CASSLGTGGMDTEAFF
>TRBD1|.|TRBJ1-5|TRBV6-1
TGTGCCAGCAAGGTACAGGGGGCCCGTCAGCCCCAGCATTTT
CASKVQGARQPQHF
>.|.|TRBJ2-7|TRBV6-5
TGTGCCAGCAGTTACTCTGTCGGTGGCGAGCAGTACTTC
CASSYSVGGEQYF
>.|.|TRBJ2-1|TRBV2
TGTGCCAGCAAGGTCGAGGGAGAGCAGTTCTTC
CASKVEGEQFF
>.|.|TRBJ2-7|TRBV7-9
TGTGCCAGCGGTATCTCGGAGTCCTACGAGCAGTACTTC
CASGISESYEQYF
>.|few|TRBJ1-5|TRBV5-1
TGCGCCAGCAGCTTGAGGGCCAGGGATGGCAATCAGCCCCAGCATTTT
CASSLRARDGNQPQHF
>.|many|TRBJ2-5|TRBV12-3/TRBV12-4
TGTGCCAGCATCGAGAGCCCAGGGAAAAAGACCCAGTACTTC
CASIESPGKKTQYF
>.|.|TRBJ1-1|TRBV6-1
TGTGCCAGTCATACAGGGTCAAGGCAACGCGACACTGAAGCTTTCTTT
CASHTGSRQRDTEAFF
>.|few|TRBJ2-7|TRBV6-2/TRBV6-3
TGTGCCAGCAAAGACGCCAGGGCTAATGTCGAGCAGTACTTC
CASKDARANVEQYF
>TRBD1|few|TRBJ2-7|TRBV5-1
TGCGCCAGCAAAGAGACAGGGACCAACGAGCAGTACTTC
CASKETGTNEQYF
>.|.|TRBJ2-1|TRBV5-1
TGCGCCATCCGGAGGGACGGCAGCTCCTACAATGAGCAGTTCTTC
CAIRRDGSSYNEQFF
>TRBD2|.|TRBJ2-1|TRBV6-5
TGTGCCAGCAGTTCAAGGGGACTAGCAGACTACAATGAGCAGTTCTTC
CASSSRGLADYNEQFF
>.|.|TRBJ2-1|TRBV7-9
TGTGCCAGCAGCTTACTCGGGAGTTTCTACAATGAGCAGTTCTTC
CASSLLGSFYNEQFF
>TRBD1|.|TRBJ2-7|TRBV5-1
TGCGCCAGCAGCTTATTACCGACAGGGACACACGAGCAGTACTTC
CASSLLPTGTHEQYF
>TRBD2|.|TRBJ2-1|TRBV20-1
TGCAGTGCTAAAAGCGGGGGGGTTCAGTTCTTC
CSAKSGGVQFF
>.|few|TRBJ2-3|TRBV2
TGTGCCAGCAGTGAGTCGGCTCGGGCGGGGGCCAGCACAGATACGCAGTATTTT
CASSESARAGASTDTQYF
>.|many|TRBJ2-3|TRBV5-1
TGTGCCAGCAGTTTGGGGACTCTCACAGATACGCAGTATTTT
CASSLGTLTDTQYF
>.|few|TRBJ1-1|TRBV4-1
TGCGCCAGCAGCCAAGTAGGGGGAATAGAAGCTTTCTTT
CASSQVGGIEAFF
>.|once|TRBJ2-3|TRBV10-3
TGTGCCATCAGTGTGACTACAGCTCAACCGCAGTATTTT
CAISVTTAQPQYF